One sample yielded the 4 T cell receptor beta chains listed below, sequenced in a study of T-cell reconstitution after alpha-beta-depleted transplantation in children. Unique molecular identifiers tagged the TCRbeta library. TCRdb analysed the PCR reads with MiXCR anew, one entry per CDR3 protein. The sample includes about 470,000 distinct CDR3 sequences, roughly 44% seen only once; the top ten take approximately 25%. Here the sequenced sample was PBMCs, taken before TCRalphabeta/CD19-depleted stem cell transplant. These TCRs come from a girl aged 2-10 years with aplastic anemia, due to receive a stem cell transplant.

The sample holds many counts of this clonotype. The chain recombines TRBV12-3 or TRBV12-4 with TRBJ2-3; TRBD1 aligns across 9 bases. Trimming took 1 base from V and 4 from J; bases not matched to a gene: 0. The length of the CDR3 is 14 residues. The CDR3 is CASSLDRGPDTQYF. For the CDR3, the DNA is TGTGCCAGCAGTTTAGACAGGGGGCCAGATACGCAGTATTTT.

This chain joins TRBV20-1 and TRBJ2-3; TRBD2 matches at 8 bases. The CDR3 contains 14 residues. Germline V gene lookup returns CDR1 DFQATT and CDR2 SNEGSKA (reference sequence). After removal of 5 bases from V and 3 bases from J, the junction contained 7 bases not matched to a gene. The CDR3 coding sequence is TGCAGTGCTGGGACGAGCGGGGGTACAGATACGCAGTATTTT. It codes for CSAGTSGGTDTQYF.

The chain links TRBV11-2 to TRBJ2-7; 8 bases fit TRBD2. Germline V gives CDR1 SGHAT, CDR2 FQNNGV. The CDR3 has 15 amino acids. V was clipped by 5 bases and J by 6 bases; unmatched bases: 12. The CDR3: CASSIGTRGVGEQYF. The CDR3, as DNA: TGTGCCAGCAGCATCGGGACGCGGGGGGTTGGCGAGCAGTACTTC.

This clonotype was picked up a small number of times. This chain links TRBV21-1 with TRBJ2-5; TRBD2 is the table's D call, not checked against the DNA. TRBV21-1 is recorded as a pseudogene. The CDR3 loop spans 13 amino acids. CDR3: CASSKGSLKTQYF. In DNA form, the CDR3 reads TGTGCCAGCAGCAAGGGGAGCTTGAAGACCCAGTACTTC.